In this sample, the clone carrying this TCR beta chain turned up a few times. The antigen remains undetermined. Via MiXCR, TCRdb re-called the 5' RACE reads, giving one row per CDR3 protein. The sample consists of 350,000 to 500,000 distinct CDR3 sequences, about a sixth of them appearing once. This sample is part of a study of T-cell memory formation after mild COVID-19. Study-wide results and caveats: Second-wave clones that peaked on day 37 lacked confirmed SARS-CoV-2 specificity. Cross-reactive memory apparently joined, as some responding clones appeared in pre-infection memory.

The sample was PBMCs or a T cell subset sorted from them (not recorded which). The TCR sequence derives from a man between 18 and 35 years old who had mild COVID-19 (a few samples of this study predate the infection). Cell type and time point are not known.

CDR3 in amino acids: CASSLGQGGSYEQYV. For the CDR3, the DNA is TGTGCCAGCAGCTTAGGGCAGGGGGGAAGCTACGAGCAGTACGTC. This chain uses TRBV7-9 with TRBJ2-7; maybe TRBD1 (7 bases). From germline, CDR1 is SEHNR and CDR2 FQNEAQ (reference sequence). V lost 1 base and J 3 bases, leaving 13 bases between the germline ends. The CDR3 covers 15 residues.